The entry that follows covers one T cell receptor beta chain sequence. Antigen: not known. This sample stems from a study of beta chain features in type 1 diabetes. The study's findings and limits: Lower insertion and higher deletion counts appeared at VDJ junctions in type 1 diabetes patients. Among patients with Type 1 diabetes, TCRB CDR3s were moderately but significantly shorter in every one of the four CD4+ subsets.

The isolated RNA, all of it, was reverse transcribed, so expressed TCRB transcripts were what got sequenced. TCRdb keeps only in-frame clones here, not all; method: immunoSEQ multiplex PCR. The sample consists of hundreds of thousands of clones, under 15% of them appearing once. The germline CDR1 and CDR2 sequences are SGHRS and YFSETQ. V was shortened by 3 bases and J by 4 bases, with 21 bases between the two germline ends. There are 17 residues in the CDR3. Donors underwent one heparinised blood draw, around 100 mL on average. Sorting produced populations that all topped 95% purity. This rearrangement joins TRBV5-1 to TRBJ2-3, with TRBD2 as a possible D gene (7 bases). What was sequenced was naive CD4+ T cells from blood. The sequence was collected from a man between 18 and 29 years old with type 1 diabetes. The CDR3 spells CASSSPVAGALADTQYF. Here the CDR3 DNA reads TGCGCCAGCAGCTCCCCAGTTGCGGGGGCATTGGCAGATACGCAGTATTTT.